The 25 T cell receptor beta chains given below trace back to one sample, sequenced in a study of cytomegalovirus exposure and HLA in healthy donors. The PCR used 60 Vbeta and 13 Jbeta primers. Clones were sequenced by immunoSEQ multiplex PCR, and TCRdb holds only the in-frame ones, with some missing. The sample includes under 200,000 clones, roughly 80% of them seen just once. Sequences were obtained from PBMCs. These receptors came from a woman aged 18 to 35 in good health and CMV-seronegative.

The chain links TRBV15 to TRBJ2-1; the match to TRBD1 covers 8 bases. Germline V gene data show CDR1 as LNHNV and CDR2 as YYDKDF (reference sequence). The CDR3 totals 16 residues. V was clipped by 5 bases and J by 7 bases; unmatched bases: 13. For the CDR3, the DNA is TGTGCCACCAGCGGAAGGGACAGGACCTCTCGGAATGAGCAGTTCTTC. Its translation: CATSGRDRTSRNEQFF.

The rearrangement uses TRBV11-2 and TRBJ2-7; tentative D call: TRBD1 (6 bases). The CDR3 has 15 residues. V was clipped by 5 bases and J by 2 bases, with 16 bases between them. Germline loops: CDR1 SGHAT, CDR2 FQNNGV. The DNA for the CDR3 is TGTGCCAGCAGCGACACAGGGCTCAAACCCTACGAGCAGTACTTC. It yields the protein CASSDTGLKPYEQYF.

This CDR3 is CASSKGPLAGVYEQYV. CDR3 nucleotide sequence: TGTGCCAGCAGCAAAGGCCCCCTAGCGGGAGTCTACGAGCAGTACGTC. This chain connects TRBV21-1 to TRBJ2-7; TRBD2, the D gene given by the table, was not confirmed from the DNA. TRBV21-1 is annotated as a pseudogene. This CDR3 comprises 16 residues.

The chain recombines TRBV27 with TRBJ2-5, with 8 bases that match TRBD1. The trim removed 5 bases at V and 5 bases at J, leaving 10 bases unmatched. This CDR3 comprises 15 residues. Germline CDR1 and CDR2: MNHEY and SMNVEV (reference sequence). CDR3 nucleotides: TGTGCCAGCAGTCCCCGGACAGGGTCGGGTGAGACCCAGTACTTC. Amino acids: CASSPRTGSGETQYF.

This chain joins TRBV7-2 and TRBJ1-2; 8 bases line up with TRBD1. V was pared by 5 bases and J by 3 bases, with 5 bases of the junction left unmatched. CDR3 length: 14 residues. Germline V gene data show CDR1 as SGHTA and CDR2 as FQGNSA. The CDR3 DNA reads TGTGCCAGCAGCCCAGGACAGGGAGACTATGGCTACACCTTC. This sequence encodes CASSPGQGDYGYTF.

The gene calls are TRBV28 and TRBJ2-1; maybe TRBD2 (6 bases). The CDR3 extends over 13 amino acids. Germline V CDR1 and CDR2: MDHEN, SYDVKM. Trimming removed 3 bases at V and 8 bases at J, with 11 bases between. This CDR3 is CASSLPPGDEQFF. The CDR3, as DNA: TGTGCCAGCAGTTTGCCCCCGGGGGATGAGCAGTTCTTC. The whole variable domain, remainder taken from reference TRBV28 and TRBJ2-1, is DVKVTQSSRYLVKRTGEKVFLECVQDMDHENMFWYRQDPGLGLRLIYFSYDVKMKEKGDIPEGYSVSREKKERFSLILESASTNQTSMYLCASSLPPGDEQFFGPGTRLTVL.

The chain joins TRBV7-9 to TRBJ2-1, with 11 nucleotides matching TRBD2. Germline V gene sequence: CDR1 SEHNR, CDR2 FQNEAQ (reference sequence). Trimming took 4 bases from V and 6 from J; bases not matched to a gene: 5. The CDR3 loop spans 15 amino acids. CDR3 in amino acids: CASSWGLAESNEQFF. CDR3 coding DNA: TGTGCCAGCAGCTGGGGACTAGCGGAGAGCAATGAGCAGTTCTTC.

The V and J genes are TRBV9 and TRBJ2-1; unclear D gene. The CDR3 extends over 12 amino acids. V dropped 3 bases and J dropped 10 bases, with 11 bases sitting between them. In germline, CDR1 is SGDLS, CDR2 YYNGEE. The chain's CDR3 is CASSAPFPEQFF. CDR3 in DNA: TGTGCCAGCAGCGCCCCTTTCCCCGAGCAGTTCTTC. Using reference TRBV9 and TRBJ2-1 for the parts outside the CDR3, the full variable domain is DSGVTQTPKHLITATGQRVTLRCSPRSGDLSVYWYQQSLDQGLQFLIQYYNGEERAKGNILERFSAQQFPDLHSELNLSSLELGDSALYFCASSAPFPEQFFGPGTRLTVL.

V gene TRBV7-9 combines with J gene TRBJ1-4, with 8 bases lining up with TRBD1. The V gene's germline CDR1 is SEHNR and CDR2 FQNEAQ (reference sequence). The CDR3 sequence is 17 residues long. The ends lost 5 bases at V and 7 bases at J; junction bases unmatched: 15. The CDR3 here is CASSPNARGQEGEKLFF. Written as DNA, the CDR3 is TGTGCCAGCAGCCCAAACGCGAGGGGACAGGAAGGTGAAAAACTGTTTTTT.

This clone occurred once. This rearrangement joins TRBV2 to TRBJ2-2; 8 nucleotides line up with TRBD1. The ends lost 7 bases at V and 6 bases at J; junction bases unmatched: 7. CDR1 and CDR2 (germline): SNHLY, FYNNEI. CDR3 length equals 14 residues. The DNA for the CDR3 is TGTGCCAGCAATCAACAGGGGGAGGCCGGGGAGCTGTTTTTT. Translation gives CASNQQGEAGELFF.

The genes are TRBV10-1 and TRBJ1-1; the D gene is possibly TRBD1 (5 bases). The CDR3 length is 16 residues. V gave up 6 bases and J gave up 1 base, with 18 bases separating them. The germline gives CDR1 WNHNN, CDR2 SYGVQD (reference sequence). CDR3 region: CASSAGSGHQNTEAFF. CDR3 DNA: TGCGCCAGCAGCGCCGGGAGCGGACACCAGAACACTGAAGCTTTCTTT.

V and J are TRBV2 and TRBJ1-4; TRBD1 aligns across 8 bases. CDR1 is SNHLY and CDR2 is FYNNEI in the germline V gene. Trimming cost V 6 bases and J 7 bases; bases outside gene matches: 7. This CDR3 has 14 residues. CDR3 in DNA: TGTGCCAGCAGCCTCGGACAGGGAGGTGAAAAACTGTTTTTT. This sequence encodes CASSLGQGGEKLFF. Full variable domain (remainder filled in from reference TRBV2 and TRBJ1-4): EPEVTQTPSHQVTQMGQEVILRCVPISNHLYFYWYRQILGQKVEFLVSFYNNEISEKSEIFDDQFSVERPDGSNFTLKIRSTKLEDSAMYFCASSLGQGGEKLFFGSGTQLSVL.

V gene TRBV5-6 combines with J gene TRBJ2-1; 7 bases agree with TRBD2. V lost 4 bases, J lost 8 bases, and 18 bases stayed unmatched. Germline V lookup: CDR1 SGHDT, CDR2 YYEEEE. The CDR3 totals 17 residues. The CDR3 spells CASSLIIGGLPPYEQFF. The CDR3 bases are TGTGCCAGCAGCCTAATCATTGGGGGACTACCTCCCTATGAGCAGTTCTTC.

This clone was recorded a few times. The J gene is TRBJ2-7, the V gene TRBV6-1; D possibly corresponds to TRBD2 (7 bases). The CDR3 spans 13 residues. The V gene's germline CDR1 is MNHNS and CDR2 SASEGT. Trimming stripped 11 bases from V and 4 bases from J, with 18 bases between. This chain's CDR3 is CAVRGRGGYEQYF. DNA for the CDR3: TGTGCCGTGAGAGGAAGGGGGGGATACGAGCAGTACTTC.

Comments on this clone: The junction departs from the called germline gene at one end, perhaps through a read error. The chain combines TRBV7-9 with TRBJ2-7; TRBD1 might be the D (6 bases). This CDR3 is built from 18 residues. CDR1 is SEHNR and CDR2 is FQNEAQ in the germline V gene (reference sequence). CDR3 DNA: TGTTCCAGCAGCCCCCACCCCTCGGGGTACAGGGATCCCTACGAGCAGTACTTC. Translated, it gives CSSSPHPSGYRDPYEQYF.

Here the CDR3 DNA reads TGTGCCAGCAGTCGGGACAGACTCTCTGGAAACACCATATATTTT. Translated: CASSRDRLSGNTIYF. This sequence joins TRBV6-1 and TRBJ1-3; 7 positions match TRBD1. Trimming at V came to 5 bases and at J to 0 bases, leaving 4 bases not matched to a gene. Germline-derived CDR1 and CDR2 are MNHNS and SASEGT. The CDR3 has 15 amino acids.

The chain recombines TRBV16 with TRBJ2-5; TRBD2 matches 10 bases. Per germline, CDR1 KGHSY and CDR2 FQNENV. The CDR3 sequence is 17 residues long. The J segment lost 2 bases and the V segment lost 1 base, leaving 7 bases of the junction unmatched. CDR3 sequence (DNA): TGTGCCAGCAGCCAATGGGCTAGCGGGAGTCGGCAAGAGACCCAGTACTTC. Its translation is CASSQWASGSRQETQYF. The whole variable domain, filled in from reference TRBV16 and TRBJ2-5, reads GEEVAQTPKHLVRGEGQKAKLYCAPIKGHSYVFWYQQVLKNEFKFLISFQNENVFDETGMPKERFSAKCLPNSPCSLEIQATKLEDSAVYFCASSQWASGSRQETQYFGPGTRLLVL.

The chain combines TRBV6-5 with TRBJ2-5, with 8 nucleotides matching TRBD1. The V and J ends lost 6 bases and 4 bases, in that order; junction bases with no gene match: 7. The V gene's germline CDR1 is MNHEY and CDR2 SVGAGI. The CDR3 totals 14 residues. CDR3 region: CASSQGAVRETQYF. The DNA for the CDR3 is TGTGCCAGCAGCCAGGGGGCAGTCCGAGAGACCCAGTACTTC.

The rearrangement uses TRBV9 and TRBJ2-7; possibly TRBD2 for D (6 bases). The CDR3 length is 14 residues. Germline loops: CDR1 SGDLS, CDR2 YYNGEE. Trimming shortened V by 2 bases and J by 2 bases, and 11 bases separated the two germline ends. CDR3 protein: CASSVLARAYEQYV. Here the CDR3 DNA reads TGTGCCAGCAGCGTGCTAGCGAGGGCCTACGAGCAGTACGTC.

This chain uses TRBV19 with TRBJ2-3; no definite D call. Germline loops: CDR1 LNHDA, CDR2 SQIVND (reference sequence). The V end was cut by 1 base, the J end by 4 bases, with 12 bases between. The CDR3 has 15 residues. The CDR3 is CASSIVGDLADTQYF. CDR3 bases: TGTGCCAGTAGTATAGTGGGCGATCTTGCAGATACGCAGTATTTT.

J is TRBJ2-1 and V is TRBV28, with 12 bases lining up with TRBD2. Germline trimming cut 5 bases from V and 1 base from J; bases unmatched to any gene: 3. Germline CDR1 and CDR2: MDHEN and SYDVKM. The CDR3 consists of 16 residues. CDR3 region: CASSSTSGGSYNEQFF. DNA of the CDR3: TGTGCCAGCAGTAGTACTAGCGGGGGGTCCTACAATGAGCAGTTCTTC.

This sequence joins TRBV4-1 and TRBJ1-2; D uncertain. V lost 1 base and J lost 4, with 10 bases in between. CDR3 length: 14 amino acids. Per germline, CDR1 MGHRA and CDR2 YSYEKL. CDR3 sequence: CASSQAETVYGYTF. CDR3 sequence (DNA): TGCGCCAGCAGCCAAGCGGAAACAGTCTATGGCTACACCTTC.

V usage is TRBV5-1 and J usage is TRBJ1-2, with TRBD1 matching 9 bases. The CDR3 spans 15 residues. The germline gives CDR1 SGHRS, CDR2 YFSETQ. V shed 4 bases, J shed 4 bases, and the junction held 8 bases outside the gene matches. CDR3 coding DNA: TGCGCCAGCAGCCCACCGGGACAGGGATCCTATGGCTACACCTTC. As protein: CASSPPGQGSYGYTF.

CDR3: CASSLGIGTSGRGPYEQYV. In nucleotides, the CDR3 is TGTGCCAGCAGCTTGGGAATCGGGACTAGCGGGAGAGGCCCCTACGAGCAGTACGTC. V usage is TRBV5-6 and J usage is TRBJ2-7; 14 bases map to TRBD2. The CDR3 has 19 amino acids. Germline lookup yields CDR1 SGHDT and CDR2 YYEEEE. Unmatched junction bases numbered 10, after V lost 0 bases and J lost 2 bases.

The table lists this clone with a count of one. CDR3 in DNA: TGCGCCAGCAGTAAAACAGTTTGGACAGAACCCACAGATACGCAGTATTTT. As protein: CASSKTVWTEPTDTQYF. The chain carries TRBV4-3 and TRBJ2-3; D perhaps matches TRBD1 (6 bases). V was pared by 6 bases and J by 2 bases, with 21 bases between. The CDR3 has 17 residues. Germline V gene data show CDR1 as LGHNA and CDR2 as YSLEER.